This is a list of T cell receptor beta chains from one sample in a study of blood T cell repertoires in COVID-19. The assay was immunoSEQ multiplex PCR, and TCRdb's table has in-frame clones only and misses some. The sample yields under 300,000 clones, 88% seen once. The source material was PBMCs or T cells enriched from blood (not recorded which). These receptors were taken from a woman between 45 and 60 years old who had recovered from COVID-19. The conserved cysteine and the conserved F or W are not part of the CDR3 here.

V gene,CDR3 protein
TRBV21-1,ASSKRVPVDRGRNEQF
TRBV28,ATQARGGDTEAF
TRBV7-8,ASSLMGTGGYNEQF
TRBV4-3,ASSQDYRAGWYEKLF
TRBV4-3,ASSPDRGSNQPQH
TRBV27,ASSRTSGNYNEQF
TRBV6-2/TRBV6-3,ASSLQQGSDTQY
TRBV28,ASSAPRQGPRNTEAF
TRBV2,ASKGRGSYEQY
TRBV27,ASSIRLSGTGFTEAF
TRBV7-2,ASRSGQNYGYT
TRBV7-7,ASSLNRDTENEQF
TRBV21-1,ASSNHTTGTSGYNEQF
TRBV4-2,ASSQVDRGPYYNQPQH
TRBV6-5,ASSSTGGAGGYT
TRBV9,ASSVAGVGPQH
TRBV28,ASSLSVISYNEQF
TRBV28,ASSVGGTGAGNTIY
TRBV28,ASSSPQGDIEQF
TRBV30,AWSSGTSSYNEQF
TRBV7-2,ASSAQGFINEQF
TRBV4-3,ASSQSPYESNTEAF
TRBV28,ASSYPPGTLGNEQF
TRBV10-2,ASNPGQGYGYT
TRBV5-1,ASSFPLNNEQF
TRBV12-3/TRBV12-4,ASRTPLVNEQF
TRBV18,ASSVQGANTGELF
TRBV6-2/TRBV6-3,ASSYAAVGFYEQY
TRBV7-2,ASTLGGGYGYGYT
TRBV14,ASSLFTGSSQDTQY
TRBV28,ASRILAGDAGELF
TRBV28,ASSSPGTSNTEAF
TRBV29-1,SVLQGLGQPQH
TRBV9,ASSVGSAGRVYNEQF
TRBV19,ASRTQGLSNQPQH
TRBV28,ATGTSGRVLYNEQF
TRBV12-3/TRBV12-4,ASSLMEFKAF
TRBV4-2,ASSQETAGGSYEQY
TRBV7-8,ASSSRQGLSGNTIY
TRBV28,ASSLGLAGAF
TRBV11-2,ASSLDLGGGQPQH
TRBV30,AWKWGTGPYEQY
TRBV30,AWQEGRQPQH
TRBV2,ASSERGNIQY
TRBV7-3,ASSLMSDRTDTQY
TRBV18,ASSPRREEKLF
TRBV30,AWSGDTEAF
TRBV7-9,ASSPSGMNTYEQY
TRBV28,ASSGPRLATTGELF
TRBV7-8,ASSPDGQGPAF
TRBV4-2,ASSQDPLAPKAV
TRBV4-3,ASSEWGSKETQY
TRBV12-3/TRBV12-4,ASSGGYNEQF
TRBV7-9,ASGTHRDWEYEQY
TRBV10-3,AISGGQYYEQY
TRBV18,ASSPSDRGIHEQY
TRBV6-5,ASGGAVSSGNTIY